The 30 T cell receptor beta chains given below trace back to one sample, sequenced in a study of early T cells in non-severe SARS-CoV-2 infection. TCRdb independently ran MiXCR on the 5' RACE reads; one entry per CDR3 protein. The sample consists of roughly 100,000 distinct CDR3 sequences, about an eighth of them appearing once. The sequencing input was whole blood. These receptors originate from an adult who was a healthcare worker with PCR-confirmed SARS-CoV-2 infection or an uninfected control (not recorded which).

Only a few counts were recorded for this clonotype. The chain combines TRBV5-4 with TRBJ2-1, with 8 bases lining up with TRBD2. J gave up 2 bases and V 4 bases, and 5 bases lay outside the gene matches. The CDR3 sequence is 15 residues long. Germline lookup yields CDR1 SGHNT and CDR2 YYREEE (reference sequence). The CDR3 reads CASSRGGRTYNEQFF. CDR3 DNA sequence: TGTGCCAGCAGCCGAGGCGGGAGGACCTACAATGAGCAGTTCTTC.

Of note for this clonotype: A much larger clone lies a single base off, so this may be a read error. The rearrangement links TRBV5-3 to TRBJ2-7; D gene uncertain. TRBV5-3 is recorded as an ORF, its role being uncertain. CDR3 size: 12 residues. CDR3 amino acids: CARSLGMYEQHF. As DNA, the CDR3 is TGTGCCAGAAGCTTGGGGATGTACGAGCAGCACTTC.

This clonotype was detected many times. This chain links TRBV11-2 with TRBJ2-1; 10 bases fit TRBD1. Germline lookup yields CDR1 SGHAT and CDR2 FQNNGV. Trimming took 3 bases from V and 4 from J; bases not matched to a gene: 6. The CDR3 totals 16 residues. The CDR3 sequence: CASSFKDRGSYNEQFF. The CDR3 bases are TGTGCCAGCAGCTTCAAGGACAGGGGGTCTTACAATGAGCAGTTCTTC.

Ten or more counts support this clonotype. V is TRBV4-1 and J is TRBJ1-4; perhaps TRBD1 as D (5 bases). In germline, CDR1 is MGHRA, CDR2 YSYEKL. The ends were cut back, 2 bases at V and 3 bases at J, with 19 bases in the middle. The CDR3 totals 18 residues. CDR3 sequence: CASSQRIIGAASNEKLFF. As DNA, the CDR3 is TGCGCCAGCAGCCAAAGGATCATCGGGGCCGCCTCTAATGAAAAACTGTTTTTT.

This clonotype came up many times. The chain recombines TRBV20-1 with TRBJ2-7; D not resolved. Trimming took off 2 bases at V and 5 bases at J, with 10 bases between the two ends. This CDR3 has 12 residues. Looked up from germline, CDR1 is DFQATT and CDR2 is SNEGSKA (reference sequence). The CDR3 reads CSARPGVHEQYF. The CDR3 coding sequence is TGCAGTGCTAGACCTGGGGTGCACGAGCAGTACTTC.

This chain connects TRBV19 to TRBJ2-2, with no clear D. This CDR3 region has 17 residues. The V and J ends lost 5 bases and 6 bases respectively, with 22 bases between them. Germline values: CDR1 LNHDA, CDR2 SQIVND (reference sequence). The CDR3 region is CASSDPKGRIGPGELFF. The DNA for the CDR3 is TGTGCCAGTAGTGACCCTAAAGGACGGATTGGGCCCGGGGAGCTGTTTTTT.

This clonotype was seen ten or more times. This chain uses TRBV3-1 with TRBJ2-7; 10 nucleotides line up with TRBD2. Germline CDR1 and CDR2: LGHDT and YNNKEL (reference sequence). The CDR3 spans 14 residues. The J segment lost 6 bases and the V segment lost 6 bases, leaving 8 bases of the junction unmatched. The CDR3: CASRKAGGDGEQYF. DNA for the CDR3: TGTGCCAGCAGGAAAGCGGGAGGGGATGGCGAGCAGTACTTC.

This clonotype appeared many times. The CDR3 DNA reads as TGCAGTCCGAGCGGGATCTCCTACAATGAGCAGTTCTTC. This gives the protein CSPSGISYNEQFF. The chain has TRBV20-1 and TRBJ2-1; 7 bases align to TRBD2. The length of the CDR3 is 13 residues. Germline CDR1 DFQATT, CDR2 SNEGSKA (reference sequence). The J segment lost 0 bases and the V segment lost 8 bases, leaving 4 bases of the junction unmatched.

This clonotype was counted at least ten times. V usage is TRBV12-3 or TRBV12-4 and J usage is TRBJ2-7; 8 nucleotides agree with TRBD1. The CDR3 has 13 amino acids. Trimming took 2 bases from V and 3 from J; bases not matched to a gene: 0. The chain's CDR3 is CASSLTGGYEQYF. DNA for the CDR3: TGTGCCAGCAGTTTAACAGGGGGCTACGAGCAGTACTTC.

As DNA, the CDR3 is TGTGCCAGCAGCCAAGAATCGGGGCAACCCGAGCAGTACTTC. It encodes CASSQESGQPEQYF. The chain links TRBV3-1 to TRBJ2-7; D may match TRBD1 or TRBD2 (5 bases each). CDR3 length equals 14 residues. Per the germline V gene, CDR1 is LGHDT and CDR2 is YNNKEL (reference sequence). Between the trimmed V and J ends, which lost 0 bases and 6 bases, there was a span of 12 bases.

This clonotype was observed a handful of times. The chain is built from TRBV29-1 and TRBJ2-3; D possibly corresponds to TRBD2 (6 bases). The CDR3 is made up of 12 amino acids. Trimming left V 5 bases short and J 3 bases short, with 9 bases between. Germline V CDR1 and CDR2: SQVTM, ANQGSEA. The CDR3: CSVTGETDTQYF. The CDR3 region has the DNA TGCAGCGTTACGGGAGAGACAGATACGCAGTATTTT.

The chain uses TRBV29-1 and TRBJ2-7, with D tentatively TRBD1 (5 bases). CDR1 is SQVTM and CDR2 is ANQGSEA in the germline V gene. The V end lost 3 bases, the J end lost 6 bases, and 9 bases lay between the germline ends. The CDR3 spans 11 residues. CDR3 amino acids: CSVDQGSEQYF. The CDR3 region has the DNA TGCAGCGTTGATCAGGGTTCCGAGCAGTACTTC.

This clonotype was detected ten times or more. The chain couples TRBV6-6 to TRBJ2-1, with 8 bases identical to TRBD2. Per the germline V gene, CDR1 is MNHNY and CDR2 is SVGAGI (reference sequence). The CDR3 spans 12 residues. J was trimmed by 8 bases and V by 5 bases; bases with no gene match: 2. The CDR3 is CASSPLADEQFF. CDR3 coding DNA: TGTGCCAGCAGTCCACTAGCGGATGAGCAGTTCTTC.

This clonotype showed up many times. The genes are TRBV28 and TRBJ2-2, with a tentative D call TRBD2 (7 bases). This CDR3 comprises 12 residues. Germline CDR1 reads MDHEN; CDR2 reads SYDVKM. This CDR3 is CAQGGPTGELFF. The DNA for the CDR3 is TGTGCACAGGGAGGGCCAACCGGGGAGCTGTTTTTT.

In its sample, this clonotype was seen once. A much larger clonotype is one base distant, so this may be a read error. The chain has TRBV7-8 and TRBJ2-7; 9 positions match TRBD2. The length of the CDR3 is 13 residues. Germline-derived CDR1 and CDR2 are SGHVS and FQNEAQ. CDR3 in amino acids: CASSLREGHELYF. The DNA of the CDR3 is TGTGCCAGCAGCTTGCGGGAGGGCCACGAGCTGTACTTC.

A few counts support this clonotype. The rearrangement joins TRBV14 to TRBJ1-2, with D perhaps TRBD1 (6 bases). Germline V gene lookup returns CDR1 SGHDN and CDR2 FVKESK. Trimming left V 4 bases short and J 8 bases short, with 17 bases between. The CDR3 covers 14 residues. The CDR3 DNA reads as TGTGCCAGCAGCCCTCACGGACAGCTATCCGGCTACACCTTC. Protein: CASSPHGQLSGYTF.

This clonotype has just a few counts. A junction end diverges from the germline sequence, so it may reflect a read error. V is TRBV2 and J is TRBJ2-5; D unresolved. CDR1 is SNHLY and CDR2 is FYNNEI in the germline V gene. This CDR3 comprises 13 residues. The CDR3 loop reads CASREGLQETQYF. CDR3 in DNA: TGTGCCAGCAGGGAAGGTCTTCAGGAGACCCAGTACTTC.

The rearrangement links TRBV15 to TRBJ1-1; possibly TRBD1 for D (6 bases). Germline CDR1 is LNHNV and CDR2 is YYDKDF (reference sequence). The CDR3 has 15 amino acids. The CDR3, as DNA: TGTGCACCAGCAGAGCCGGAGGACAGGAACACTGAAGCTTTCTTT. It specifies CAPAEPEDRNTEAFF. Full variable domain (remainder filled in from reference TRBV15 and TRBJ1-1): DAMVIQNPRYQVTQFGKPVTLSCSQTLNHNVMYWYQQKSSQAPKLLFHYYDKDFNNEADTPDNFQSRRPNTSFCFLDIRSPGLGDTAMYLCAPAEPEDRNTEAFFGQGTRLTVV.

The chain joins TRBV7-2 to TRBJ2-1, with D perhaps TRBD2 (6 bases). Germline loops: CDR1 SGHTA, CDR2 FQGNSA. The CDR3 extends over 12 amino acids. With 5 bases removed from V and 9 bases from J, the gap between germline ends came to 11 bases. CDR3 DNA: TGTGCCAGCAGCCCAGTGGGGGGTGAGCAGTTCTTC. Translated, it gives CASSPVGGEQFF.

The chain is built from TRBV28 and TRBJ2-7; 13 bases are shared with TRBD2. The CDR3 is 16 amino acids. Trimming removed 10 bases from V and 2 bases from J; junction bases left unmatched: 11. Germline V gives CDR1 MDHEN, CDR2 SYDVKM. Here the CDR3 DNA reads TGTGCCACGAGGACTAGCGGGAGTGGACCCACCTACGAGCAGTACTTC. Its translation: CATRTSGSGPTYEQYF.

The chain is built from TRBV11-2 and TRBJ2-3, with D possibly being TRBD1 (6 bases). The CDR3 covers 16 residues. Germline-derived CDR1 and CDR2 are SGHAT and FQNNGV. The V end lost 2 bases, the J end lost 0 bases, and 12 bases lay between the germline ends. The CDR3 DNA reads as TGTGCCAGCAGCTTAAACACAGGGCCAAGCACAGATACGCAGTATTTT. Translating gives CASSLNTGPSTDTQYF. Variable domain in full (rest from reference TRBV11-2 and TRBJ2-3): EAGVAQSPRYKIIEKRQSVAFWCNPISGHATLYWYQQILGQGPKLLIQFQNNGVVDDSQLPKDRFSAERLKGVDSTLKIQPAKLEDSAVYLCASSLNTGPSTDTQYFGPGTRLTVL.

The CDR3 loop is CASSSRTNYNEQFF. The CDR3 bases are TGTGCCAGCAGCTCCCGGACTAACTACAATGAGCAGTTCTTC. The rearrangement joins TRBV9 to TRBJ2-1; perhaps TRBD2 as D (6 bases). This CDR3 is 14 amino acids long. The ends were cut back, 4 bases at V and 3 bases at J, with 11 bases in the middle. Germline assignment: CDR1 SGDLS and CDR2 YYNGEE. Complete variable domain (other parts from reference TRBV9 and TRBJ2-1): DSGVTQTPKHLITATGQRVTLRCSPRSGDLSVYWYQQSLDQGLQFLIQYYNGEERAKGNILERFSAQQFPDLHSELNLSSLELGDSALYFCASSSRTNYNEQFFGPGTRLTVL.

The V call is TRBV5-5, the J call TRBJ1-1; 10 bases are a match to TRBD1. Trimming removed 4 bases from V and 3 bases from J; junction bases left unmatched: 6. The CDR3 spans 15 residues. Germline V gene lookup returns CDR1 SGHKS and CDR2 YYEKEE (reference sequence). CDR3: CASSPWGQGYTEAFF. The CDR3 DNA reads as TGTGCCAGCAGCCCCTGGGGACAGGGGTACACTGAAGCTTTCTTT.

This clonotype was detected only once. The chain is built from TRBV3-1 and TRBJ2-1; D is ambiguous. There are 11 residues in the CDR3. Germline CDR1 and CDR2: LGHDT and YNNKEL (reference sequence). V lost 8 bases, J lost 7 bases, and 9 bases lay in between. The CDR3 DNA reads as TGTGCCAGCTCCTCGATAAATGAGCAGTTCTTC. It codes for CASSSINEQFF.

This clonotype was counted at least ten times. The chain recombines TRBV6-1 with TRBJ2-7; D is uncertain. Germline V gene data show CDR1 as MNHNS and CDR2 as SASEGT. The V gene lost 5 bases and the J gene lost 7 bases, with 15 bases spanning the gap. This CDR3 is 13 amino acids long. CDR3 region: CASSQVGFGEQYF. Here the CDR3 DNA reads TGTGCCAGCAGTCAGGTTGGGTTTGGGGAGCAGTACTTC.

This chain uses TRBV14 with TRBJ1-2, with D perhaps TRBD1 (5 bases). V was clipped by 6 bases and J by 4 bases, with 12 bases between them. The CDR3 runs 13 residues. Germline lookup yields CDR1 SGHDN and CDR2 FVKESK. DNA for the CDR3: TGTGCCAGCAGGAAGGGAGGGACCTATGGCTACACCTTC. Translating it yields CASRKGGTYGYTF.

This sequence joins TRBV7-9 and TRBJ2-3; D gene unclear. CDR1 and CDR2 from the germline V gene are SEHNR and FQNEAQ (reference sequence). The CDR3 runs 12 residues. The V end was cut by 9 bases, the J end by 8 bases, with 15 bases between. In DNA form, the CDR3 reads TGTGCCAGTTCCCCAGCCGTGGGTACGCAGTATTTT. Protein: CASSPAVGTQYF.

Many counts were recorded for this clonotype. J is TRBJ2-5 and V is TRBV28, with a possible D match to TRBD2 (5 bases). Per germline, CDR1 MDHEN and CDR2 SYDVKM. V was clipped by 4 bases and J by 3 bases, with 6 bases between them. CDR3 size: 12 residues. CDR3 nucleotide sequence: TGTGCCAGCAGTTCCGGGGAAGAGACCCAGTACTTC. The encoded protein is CASSSGEETQYF.

The chain joins TRBV29-1 to TRBJ2-3; tentatively, D is TRBD1 (5 bases). Germline values: CDR1 SQVTM, CDR2 ANQGSEA. The germline V and J ends were trimmed by 5 bases and 6 bases, with 18 bases remaining between them. This CDR3 contains 14 residues. CDR3 amino acids: CSVKWARGSDTQYF. The CDR3 coding sequence is TGCAGCGTTAAGTGGGCAAGGGGTTCGGATACGCAGTATTTT.

Ten or more counts support this clonotype. The CDR3 region has the DNA TGTGCCATCAGTGAGGGGACTCCGGCCCTTTCTTCACCCCTCCACTTT. It codes for CAISEGTPALSSPLHF. The chain joins TRBV10-3 to TRBJ1-6, with TRBD1 as a possible D gene (5 bases). This CDR3 spans 16 amino acids. The V end lost 2 bases, the J end lost 9 bases, and 17 bases lay between the germline ends. Germline loops: CDR1 ENHRY, CDR2 SYGVKD.